The subject of this entry is one TCR beta chain. The source of the sample is a study of circulating and synovial CD4+ cells in juvenile arthritis. The table came from immunoSEQ multiplex PCR; TCRdb's copy has only in-frame clones and leaves some out. This sample has tens of thousands of clones, with just under 95% found just once. Germline loops: CDR1 SNHLY, CDR2 FYNNEI. After removal of 6 bases from V and 0 bases from J, the junction contained 15 bases not matched to a gene. CDR3 length: 18 amino acids. The source of this sequence is a human donor with juvenile idiopathic arthritis. The V call is TRBV2, the J call TRBJ2-3, with TRBD1 matching 7 bases. The sample taken for sequencing was CD4+ T cells from blood. CDR3 coding DNA: TGTGCCAGCAGCCCGGGACAGACGTTTTTTACTAGCACAGATACGCAGTATTTT. It yields the protein CASSPGQTFFTSTDTQYF. The full variable domain, its missing parts supplied by reference TRBV2 and TRBJ2-3, is EPEVTQTPSHQVTQMGQEVILRCVPISNHLYFYWYRQILGQKVEFLVSFYNNEISEKSEIFDDQFSVERPDGSNFTLKIRSTKLEDSAMYFCASSPGQTFFTSTDTQYFGPGTRLTVL.